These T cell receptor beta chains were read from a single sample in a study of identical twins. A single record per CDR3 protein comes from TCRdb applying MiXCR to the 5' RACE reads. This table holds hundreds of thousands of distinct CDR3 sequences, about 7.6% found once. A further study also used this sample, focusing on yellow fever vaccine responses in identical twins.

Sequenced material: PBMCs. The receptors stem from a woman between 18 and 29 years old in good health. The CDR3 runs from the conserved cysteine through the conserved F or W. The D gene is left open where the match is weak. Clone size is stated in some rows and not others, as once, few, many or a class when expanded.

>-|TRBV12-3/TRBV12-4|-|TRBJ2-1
TGTGCCAGCAGTTTAGCAGGAGGACGGTTCTTC
CASSLAGGRFF
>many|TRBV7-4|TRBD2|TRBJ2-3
TGTGCCAGCAGCCCCCGGGGGGTATGTTCTAGCACAGATACGCAGTATTTT
CASSPRGVCSSTDTQYF
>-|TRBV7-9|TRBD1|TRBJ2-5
TGTGCCAGCAGCTTCCTAGACAGGGTCGTCATCGAAGAGACCCAGTACTTC
CASSFLDRVVIEETQYF
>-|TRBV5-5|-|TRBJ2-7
TGTGCCAGCTCTGCGGAGAGGCTACACCCCTACGAGCAGTACTTC
CASSAERLHPYEQYF
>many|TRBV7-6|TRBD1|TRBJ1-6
TGTGCCAGCAGCTTAATACAGGGGAATTCACCCCTCCACTTT
CASSLIQGNSPLHF
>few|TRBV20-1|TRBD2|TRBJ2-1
TGCAGTGCTAGAGATCTAGCGGGGGTAGGCCCGAGCTCCTACAATGAGCAGTTCTTC
CSARDLAGVGPSSYNEQFF
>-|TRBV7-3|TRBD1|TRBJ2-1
TGTGCCAGCAGCTGGACAGGGTCGGGTGAGCAGTTCTTC
CASSWTGSGEQFF
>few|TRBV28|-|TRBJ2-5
TGTGCCAGCAGTTTAGAAGGGGAGAAACAAGAGACCCAGTACTTC
CASSLEGEKQETQYF
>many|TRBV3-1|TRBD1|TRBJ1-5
TGTGCCAGCAGCCAACGGACAGGGGGCCAGCCCCAGCATTTT
CASSQRTGGQPQHF
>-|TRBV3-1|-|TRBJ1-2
TGTGCCAGCAGCCAAGAGGGCGCAGGGGTCTATGGCTACACCTTC
CASSQEGAGVYGYTF
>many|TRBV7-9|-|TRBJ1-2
TGTGCCAGCAGCCCCCGGGCACGGGGAGCCTTC
CASSPRARGAF
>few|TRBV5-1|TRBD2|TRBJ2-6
TGCGCCAGCAGCCCCGGGGGAGCGGGGTTCTCTGGGGCCAACGTCCTGACTTTC
CASSPGGAGFSGANVLTF
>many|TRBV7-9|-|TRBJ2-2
TGTGCCAGCAGCTTAGATGTTCGGGCCACGAACACCGGGGAGCTGTTTTTT
CASSLDVRATNTGELFF
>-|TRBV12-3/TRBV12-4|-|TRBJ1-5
TGTGCCAGCACCCCCGAAGCGGGGGTCGGCAATCAGCCCCAGCATTTT
CASTPEAGVGNQPQHF
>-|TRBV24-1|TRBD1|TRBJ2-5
TGTGCCACCAGTGGCGCCGGGACAGGGTTTGAGACCCAGTACTTC
CATSGAGTGFETQYF
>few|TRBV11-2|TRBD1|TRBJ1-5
TGTGCCAGCAGCCCACAAAGGTTACAGGGGCGAGGTGGACATGGCAATCAGCCCCAGCATTTT
CASSPQRLQGRGGHGNQPQHF
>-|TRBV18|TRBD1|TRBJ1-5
TGTGCCAGCTCAGAACCGACAGGGCTCCAGCATTTT
CASSEPTGLQHF
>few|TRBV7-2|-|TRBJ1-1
TGTGCCAGCTTGGTTTGGGGGTACACTGAAGCTTTCTTT
CASLVWGYTEAFF
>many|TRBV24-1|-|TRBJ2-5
TGTGCCACCAGTGGCGCCGAGGCAGGGAAAGAGACCCAGTACTTC
CATSGAEAGKETQYF
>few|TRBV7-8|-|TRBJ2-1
TGTGCCAGCAGCTTCCAGGTTGGCAATGAGCAGTTCTTC
CASSFQVGNEQFF
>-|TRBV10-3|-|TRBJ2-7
TGTGCCATCAGTGTGGTAGGTCCTGCTTACGAGCAGTACTTC
CAISVVGPAYEQYF
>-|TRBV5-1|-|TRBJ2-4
TGCGCCAGCAGCCAGGACTCCGGCATTCAGTACTTC
CASSQDSGIQYF
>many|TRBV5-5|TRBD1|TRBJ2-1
TGTGCCAGTATTCGACAGGGTCTCTACAATGAGCAGTTCTTC
CASIRQGLYNEQFF
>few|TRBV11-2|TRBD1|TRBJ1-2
TGTGCCAGCAGCTTCGGACAGGGAAGGGAGTATGGCTACACCTTC
CASSFGQGREYGYTF
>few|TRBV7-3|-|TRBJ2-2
TGTGCCAGCAGCCCGTGGCGGGTTGGCGGGGAGCTGTTTTTT
CASSPWRVGGELFF
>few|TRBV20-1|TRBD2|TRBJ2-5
TGCAGTGCTCTTCCGGGACTAGCGACGGAGACCCAGTACTTC
CSALPGLATETQYF
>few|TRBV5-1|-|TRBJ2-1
TGCGCCAGCAGCTTGGACAGGGCGGGGATCAATGAGCAGTTCTTC
CASSLDRAGINEQFF
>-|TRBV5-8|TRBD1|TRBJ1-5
TGTGCCAGCAGCTTGGCGGCCAACAGGGGTCCTGGTCCCCAGCATTTT
CASSLAANRGPGPQHF
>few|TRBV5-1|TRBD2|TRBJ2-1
TGCGCCAGCAGTGGTAGCGGGACGACCTACGGTGAGCAGTTCTTC
CASSGSGTTYGEQFF